These T cell receptor beta chains were read from a single sample in a study of radiation and T cells in renal cell carcinoma. Profiling relied on immunoSEQ multiplex PCR, and the TCRdb table lists in-frame clones only, not all of them. The sample lists about 130,000 clones, around 81% seen once, with 4.5% to 7% in the top ten. The sequencing used blood, collected from a patient whose treatment included radiotherapy and nephrectomy. Receptor source: a man between 45 and 60 years old with renal cell carcinoma. Each CDR3 is given without its conserved first and last residue.

v_call	j_call	cdr3_aa
TRBV29-1	TRBJ1-2	SAYYRINYGYT
TRBV29-1	TRBJ1-1	SVTWGWDTEAF
TRBV7-9	TRBJ1-6	ASSSWGSPSPLH
TRBV18	TRBJ1-1	ASSPPRLNTEAF
TRBV6-1	TRBJ1-5	ASSWDRASNQPQH
TRBV27	TRBJ2-2	ASNPRGWSTRNTGELF
TRBV6-5	TRBJ2-5	ASSSGTGRGQTQY
TRBV4-3	TRBJ1-4	ASSQNSATNEKLF
TRBV19	TRBJ1-4	ASSPRVVEKLF
TRBV2	TRBJ1-2	ASSGTANYGYT
TRBV5-6	TRBJ2-7	ASSLDLAGGIPNYEQY
TRBV4-3	TRBJ1-2	ASSQDRGQSYT
TRBV5-1	TRBJ2-2	ASSVGQGSGELF
TRBV5-1	TRBJ2-7	ASSSPGALGTYEQY
TRBV6-5	TRBJ2-7	ASSPSGDRAYEQY
TRBV20-1	TRBJ2-1	SARSGNEQF
TRBV6-5	TRBJ2-7	ASSWGTTYEQY
TRBV30	TRBJ1-4	AWSRTTNEKLF
TRBV29-1	TRBJ2-7	SAWGLAGESEQY
TRBV5-1	TRBJ1-6	ASSLANQAEDNSPLH
TRBV4-2	TRBJ2-7	ASSQDVGGYEQY
TRBV19	TRBJ2-3	ASRPTNGRTDTQY
TRBV29-1	TRBJ2-1	SVVGGRAVDEQF
TRBV7-3	TRBJ2-2	ASSPGMNTGELF
TRBV30	TRBJ1-1	AWSGPGIEAF